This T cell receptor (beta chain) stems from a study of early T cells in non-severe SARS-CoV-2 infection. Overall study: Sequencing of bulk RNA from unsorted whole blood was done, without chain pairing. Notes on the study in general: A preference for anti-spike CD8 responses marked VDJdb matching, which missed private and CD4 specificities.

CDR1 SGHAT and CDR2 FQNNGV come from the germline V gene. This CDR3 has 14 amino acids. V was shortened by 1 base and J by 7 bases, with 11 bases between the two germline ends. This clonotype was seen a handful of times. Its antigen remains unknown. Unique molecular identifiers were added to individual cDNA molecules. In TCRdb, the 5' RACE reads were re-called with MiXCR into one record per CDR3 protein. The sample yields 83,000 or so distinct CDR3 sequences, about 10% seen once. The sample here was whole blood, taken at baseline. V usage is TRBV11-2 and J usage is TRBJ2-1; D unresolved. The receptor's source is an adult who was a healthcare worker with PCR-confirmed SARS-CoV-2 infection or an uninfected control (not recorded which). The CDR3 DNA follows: TGTGCCAGCAGCTTAGTCCGGTCCACTAATGAGCAGTTCTTC. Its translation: CASSLVRSTNEQFF.